Included here is one T cell receptor (beta chain) sequence, with context. Its specificity is not known. The junction had 19 bases not matched to a gene; V was cut back by 0 bases and J by 5 bases. Germline CDR1 LGHNA, CDR2 YNFKEQ. The CDR3 consists of 20 residues. This record belongs to a study of T cell responses to AZD1222 COVID-19 vaccine. The table came from immunoSEQ multiplex PCR; TCRdb's copy has only in-frame clones and leaves some out. The profile shows just under 150,000 clones, about 86% of them singletons. Findings of the study overall: Among the donors, most were white British and more were female, and clonal diversity was possibly underestimated. Spike was spanned by vaccine-associated CD4 TCRs, with dominance at 160-218 and 743-854. Nearly half of the spike-specific TCRs reportedly recognize variant regions that carry no mutations.

The chain carries TRBV4-2 and TRBJ1-1; 9 bases line up with TRBD1. The sequenced sample was peripheral blood, obtained 28 days after the second AZD1222 dose. This receptor was obtained from an adult who received the AZD1222 COVID-19 vaccine. The CDR3 bases are TGTGCCAGCAGCCAAGATACGGGGGGGGGACAGGGCCCGCTATGGACTGAAGCTTTCTTT. This codes for CASSQDTGGGQGPLWTEAFF.